Shown below are 17 T cell receptor beta chains from a single sample sequenced in a study of shared clonotypes between healthy human individuals. TCRdb's copy holds only in-frame clones and misses some; the assay was immunoSEQ multiplex PCR. The sample shows about 1.5 million clones, approximately 98% of them seen only once. Sequenced sample: naive CD4+ T cells sorted from blood. Subset given: CD45RA+ positively selected. These receptors were collected from a man aged 25-45 years in good health.

The chain carries TRBV11-2 and TRBJ1-2, with TRBD1 matching over 8 bases. V lost 4 bases, J lost 2 bases, and 6 bases stayed unmatched. The germline V gene encodes CDR1 SGHAT and CDR2 FQNNGV. The CDR3 contains 15 residues. This CDR3 is CASSSSTGVNYGYTF. DNA of the CDR3: TGTGCCAGCAGCTCGTCGACAGGGGTGAACTATGGCTACACCTTC.

This chain connects TRBV28 to TRBJ1-5; weak D call: TRBD1 (6 bases). The CDR3 is 15 residues long. Looked up from germline, CDR1 is MDHEN and CDR2 is SYDVKM. V was cut by 4 bases and J by 6 bases, with 16 bases left in between. CDR3 in amino acids: CASSSQGALSQPQHF. The DNA of the CDR3 is TGTGCCAGCAGTTCACAGGGTGCCCTTAGTCAGCCCCAGCATTTT.

The chain has TRBV9 and TRBJ1-4; a weak D match, TRBD1 (6 bases). The CDR3 extends over 15 amino acids. Trimming removed 2 bases at V and 7 bases at J, with 15 bases between. From germline, CDR1 is SGDLS and CDR2 YYNGEE. CDR3 loop: CASSVEGQRGEKLFF. The CDR3 bases are TGTGCCAGCAGCGTGGAAGGACAGAGGGGTGAAAAACTGTTTTTT.

V gene TRBV6-6 combines with J gene TRBJ1-5, with D uncertain. Trimming cost V 6 bases and J 1 base, with 10 bases left between them. Germline CDR1 is MNHNY and CDR2 is SVGAGI (reference sequence). The CDR3 covers 14 residues. The CDR3 DNA is TGTGCCAGCAGACACGACGGGAGCAATCAGCCCCAGCATTTT. Amino acids: CASRHDGSNQPQHF.

The V gene is TRBV19, the J gene TRBJ1-4; D ambiguous. Germline V lookup: CDR1 LNHDA, CDR2 SQIVND (reference sequence). The CDR3 spans 12 residues. With 9 bases removed from V and 4 bases from J, the gap between germline ends came to 9 bases. CDR3 residues: CASGRVNEKLFF. DNA for the CDR3: TGTGCCAGCGGACGGGTTAATGAAAAACTGTTTTTT.

The chain employs TRBV5-4 and TRBJ2-1; possibly TRBD1 for D (5 bases). Germline-derived CDR1 and CDR2 are SGHNT and YYREEE (reference sequence). The CDR3 has 14 residues. V was clipped by 0 bases and J by 11 bases, with 15 bases between them. The CDR3 sequence is CASSLDRDRGQQFF. CDR3 DNA sequence: TGTGCCAGCAGCTTGGATCGAGACAGAGGACAGCAGTTCTTC.

V and J are TRBV2 and TRBJ2-5; D possibly uses TRBD1 or TRBD2 (5 bases each). The V end was cut by 4 bases, the J end by 11 bases, with 20 bases between. Germline loops: CDR1 SNHLY, CDR2 FYNNEI. There are 14 residues in the CDR3. The CDR3: CASSGGIGGEFQYF. The CDR3 DNA reads TGTGCCAGCAGTGGGGGGATCGGTGGGGAGTTTCAGTACTTC.

The chain links TRBV5-1 to TRBJ2-3; possible D gene TRBD1, 6 bases. CDR3 length equals 16 residues. Germline CDR1 is SGHRS and CDR2 is YFSETQ. Trimming took 4 bases from V and 0 from J, leaving 15 bases between them. This CDR3 reads CASSTGQSRSTDTQYF. CDR3 in DNA: TGCGCCAGCAGCACCGGACAGTCCAGGAGCACAGATACGCAGTATTTT.

V is TRBV14 and J is TRBJ2-1; perhaps TRBD1 as D (6 bases). The V end lost 0 bases, the J end lost 4 bases, and 10 bases lay between the germline ends. In germline, CDR1 is SGHDN, CDR2 FVKESK. This CDR3 region has 15 residues. CDR3 residues: CASSQDLGTYNEQFF. DNA for the CDR3: TGTGCCAGCAGCCAAGATCTTGGGACATACAATGAGCAGTTCTTC.

The chain joins TRBV2 to TRBJ2-1; TRBD1 is a possible D gene (6 bases). Germline CDR1 is SNHLY and CDR2 is FYNNEI. The ends were cut back, 2 bases at V and 2 bases at J, with 7 bases in the middle. There are 14 residues in the CDR3. CDR3 region: CASSEQGPYNEQFF. The CDR3 nucleotides read TGTGCCAGCAGTGAACAGGGGCCCTACAATGAGCAGTTCTTC.

The chain has TRBV5-4 and TRBJ1-1, with 7 bases matching TRBD1. Germline V gene sequence: CDR1 SGHNT, CDR2 YYREEE (reference sequence). The junction had 8 bases not matched to a gene; V was cut back by 6 bases and J by 9 bases. The CDR3 has 12 residues. CDR3 nucleotides: TGTGCCAGCAACAGACGGAGGGGGCAAGCTTTCTTT. Residues: CASNRRRGQAFF.

The chain links TRBV21-1 to TRBJ1-5; the table calls TRBD1, which could not be checked here. TRBV21-1 is given as a pseudogene. The CDR3 length is 15 residues. CDR3 coding DNA: TGTGCCAGCAGCGGTCGACAGGGAAAGAGTCAGCCCCAGCATTTT. This sequence encodes CASSGRQGKSQPQHF.

Comments on this clone: Other DNA sequences in the sample encode the same CDR3. The chain combines TRBV2 with TRBJ1-2; 7 nucleotides agree with TRBD1. Germline CDR1 reads SNHLY; CDR2 reads FYNNEI. V lost 6 bases and J lost 1; bases outside the gene matches: 2. The CDR3 has 13 amino acids. CDR3 residues: CASSRDSNYGYTF. CDR3 nucleotide sequence: TGTGCCAGCAGCCGGGACAGTAACTATGGCTACACCTTC.

The rearrangement links TRBV5-1 to TRBJ2-1, with D unresolved. The V gene's germline CDR1 is SGHRS and CDR2 YFSETQ. V was clipped by 4 bases and J by 5 bases, with 13 bases between them. This CDR3 region has 14 residues. The CDR3 DNA is TGCGCCAGCAGCGAGCCGACGGTTGACAATGAGCAGTTCTTC. Amino acids: CASSEPTVDNEQFF.

The chain has TRBV6-5 and TRBJ2-7; D is possibly TRBD1 or TRBD2 (5 bases each). V shed 6 bases and J shed 5 bases, with 14 bases lying between them. Germline CDR1 is MNHEY and CDR2 is SVGAGI. This CDR3 spans 13 amino acids. CDR3 sequence reads: CASRVGAAHEQYF. CDR3 nucleotides: TGTGCCAGCAGGGTCGGGGCCGCCCACGAGCAGTACTTC.

The chain has TRBV29-1 and TRBJ1-2; 7 bases match TRBD1. The J segment lost 6 bases and the V segment lost 7 bases, leaving 8 bases of the junction unmatched. The CDR3 length is 12 residues. Germline V lookup: CDR1 SQVTM, CDR2 ANQGSEA. CDR3 bases: TGCAGCGCCCGAGGAAGGGGGCATGGCTACACCTTC. It codes for CSARGRGHGYTF.

The chain uses TRBV4-2 and TRBJ2-1, with 9 nucleotides matching TRBD1. J lost 7 bases, V lost 1 base, and 8 bases had no gene match. Per germline, CDR1 LGHNA and CDR2 YNFKEQ. CDR3 size: 16 residues. Here the CDR3 DNA reads TGTGCCAGCAGCCAAGTAGGACAGGGGTTCCGGAATGAGCAGTTCTTC. Protein: CASSQVGQGFRNEQFF.